Sequencing of this TCR beta chain was carried out in a study of OX40 agonist ivuxolimab in advanced cancers. Looked up from germline, CDR1 is SNHLY and CDR2 is FYNNEI. There are 21 residues in the CDR3. With V trimmed by 6 bases and J by 5 bases, 26 bases remained unmatched. The table came from immunoSEQ multiplex PCR; TCRdb's copy has only in-frame clones and leaves some out. The sample holds some 84,000 clones, approximately 90% seen once. Sequencing was performed on CD4+ or CD8+ T cells sorted from blood, taken in a trial of the OX40 agonist ivuxolimab. The chain recombines TRBV2 with TRBJ2-5, with TRBD2 matching over 11 bases. The sequence was obtained from an adult with an advanced solid tumor such as melanoma, head and neck, liver or kidney cancer. The CDR3 sequence: CASRGAMASGGLASVWETQYF. The CDR3 DNA reads TGTGCCAGCAGGGGGGCCATGGCTAGCGGGGGGCTCGCCTCGGTGTGGGAGACCCAGTACTTC.